This is a list of T cell receptor beta chains from one sample in a study of T cells in Graves' hyperthyroidism and ophthalmopathy. TCRdb processed the multiplex PCR reads anew with MiXCR; each CDR3 protein has one entry. The sample contains 530,000 or so distinct CDR3 sequences, roughly 50% of which appear only once. Sequences were obtained from peripheral blood or thyroid tissue (not recorded which). The source of these receptors is a woman aged 18-29 years with Graves' hyperthyroidism. Each CDR3 is given with its conserved first and last residue. The D gene is left open where the match is weak. Size tells how often a clone was seen (once, few, many) or the class of an expanded clone, and some rows leave it out.

>TRBV5-5|TRBJ1-1|TRBD1|NA
TGTGCCAGCAGCTCCCCGGGACAGGGGCAGATGAACACTGAAGCTTTCTTT
CASSSPGQGQMNTEAFF
>TRBV7-8|TRBJ2-7|NA|NA
TGTGCCAGCAGCTTTGGGGATCAGCCCCAGCAGTACTTC
CASSFGDQPQQYF
>TRBV15|TRBJ1-4|NA|many
TGTGCCACCAGCCCCCGTGAGGCAGAGAATGAAAAACTGTTTTTT
CATSPREAENEKLFF
>TRBV4-1|TRBJ1-5|NA|many
TGCGCCAGCAGCCAAGACCCCCAGGGGAATCAGCCCCAGCATTTT
CASSQDPQGNQPQHF
>TRBV24-1|TRBJ1-2|TRBD1|NA
TGTGCCACCAGTGATCCGGGGACAGATAACACCTTC
CATSDPGTDNTF
>TRBV20-1|TRBJ1-2|NA|NA
TGCAGTGCTAGAGGGGGGGGCGATAACTATGGCTACACCTTC
CSARGGGDNYGYTF
>TRBV9|TRBJ1-1|NA|NA
TGTGCCAGCAGCGACAACAGGAACACTGAAGCTTTCTTT
CASSDNRNTEAFF
>TRBV24-1|TRBJ1-5|TRBD1|many
TGTGCCACCAGTGATTCCGACAGGGGACAGCCCCAGCATTTT
CATSDSDRGQPQHF
>TRBV20-1|TRBJ2-7|NA|many
TGCAGTGCTCTAGGGGGACATTGGCCCTACGAGCAGTACTTC
CSALGGHWPYEQYF
>TRBV24-1|TRBJ2-7|TRBD1|few
TGTGCCACCAGTGACCCCTGGGACAGGGGAGACGAGCAGTACTTC
CATSDPWDRGDEQYF
>TRBV3-1|TRBJ2-1|NA|few
TGTGCCAGCAGCCCAAGCGGTCTGGGGAATGAGCAGTTCTTC
CASSPSGLGNEQFF
>TRBV20-1|TRBJ2-1|NA|NA
TGCAGTGCTTACCGGGACGGCGGTCTAAATGAGCAGTTCTTC
CSAYRDGGLNEQFF
>TRBV10-3|TRBJ1-2|NA|NA
TGTGCCATCAGTGACGACAGTAACACCGGGGGGACCTATGGCTACACCTTC
CAISDDSNTGGTYGYTF
>TRBV6-6|TRBJ1-1|NA|NA
TGTGCCAGCAGTTACTTGGGGACTAGCGAAGCTTTCTTT
CASSYLGTSEAFF
>TRBV6-4|TRBJ2-5|NA|NA
TGTGCCAGCAGTGACAGGGCCACAACTGGCCAAGAGACCCAGTACTTC
CASSDRATTGQETQYF
>TRBV7-2|TRBJ1-1|NA|NA
TGTGCCAGCAGCTTAGATCCAATTCTCACTGAAGCTTTCTTT
CASSLDPILTEAFF
>TRBV6-5|TRBJ2-5|NA|many
TGTGCCAGCAGTTACTCGAGGGGAAAAGAGACCCAGTACTTC
CASSYSRGKETQYF
>TRBV2|TRBJ2-2|NA|many
TGTGCCAGCCAGGAGGTCCCGGGCGGGGAGCTGTTTTTT
CASQEVPGGELFF
>TRBV20-1|TRBJ2-7|TRBD2|many
TGCAGTGCTAGACTTATGACTAGCGCAAGCTACGAGCAGTACTTC
CSARLMTSASYEQYF
>TRBV6-2/TRBV6-3|TRBJ1-5|NA|many
TGTGCCAGCAGTTATGGGGCGAATCAGCCCCAGCATTTT
CASSYGANQPQHF
>TRBV18|TRBJ1-1|NA|few
TGTGCCAGCTCACCGGGTCGCATCGGAAACACTGAAGCTTTCTTT
CASSPGRIGNTEAFF
>TRBV5-5|TRBJ2-1|TRBD1|NA
TGTGCCATCCGGACTGGGGACAGGCGGTACAATGAGCAGTTCTTC
CAIRTGDRRYNEQFF
>TRBV7-9|TRBJ2-7|NA|NA
TGTGCCAGCAGCCCGGACCAATACGAGCAGTACTTC
CASSPDQYEQYF
>TRBV12-3/TRBV12-4|TRBJ2-7|NA|many
TGTGCCAGCAGTGATAGGGAACCTGCCTACGAGCAGTACTTC
CASSDREPAYEQYF
>TRBV12-3/TRBV12-4|TRBJ1-1|TRBD1|many
TGTGCCAGCAGCCGCGACAGGGTGTTGTCTGCTGAAGCTTTCTTT
CASSRDRVLSAEAFF
>TRBV11-2|TRBJ2-5|TRBD1|many
TGTGCCAGCAGCTACGGACAGGGAAGAGCGGGTCGGGAGACCCAGTACTTC
CASSYGQGRAGRETQYF
>TRBV4-1|TRBJ2-5|TRBD1|NA
TGTGCCAGCAGCCAAAGAGGACAGGGGCGAGAGACCCAGTACTTC
CASSQRGQGRETQYF
>TRBV4-3|TRBJ2-2|TRBD1|NA
TGCGCCAGCAGCCTCGACAGGGTTCACACCGGGGAGCTGTTTTTT
CASSLDRVHTGELFF
>TRBV19|TRBJ1-6|NA|many
TGTGCCAGTAGCCGCGAGAGGAGCTCCTATAATTCACCCCTCCACTTT
CASSRERSSYNSPLHF
>TRBV18|TRBJ1-1|NA|NA
TGTGCCAGCTCACCGGATTCGAGGCCAACTGAAGCTTTCTTT
CASSPDSRPTEAFF
>TRBV7-9|TRBJ2-1|TRBD2|few
TGTGCCAGCAGCTTAGGCGGGAGGGTCGCCTACAATGAGCAGTTCTTC
CASSLGGRVAYNEQFF
>TRBV7-6|TRBJ2-7|NA|many
TGTGCCAGCAGCTTTTCTCCCCTCTCCGCCTACGAGCAGTACTTC
CASSFSPLSAYEQYF
>TRBV12-5|TRBJ2-7|NA|many
TGTGCTAGTGGTTTTGCGGGCAGGGACTACGAGCAGTACTTC
CASGFAGRDYEQYF
>TRBV7-3|TRBJ2-3|NA|NA
TGTGCCAGCAGCTTAACGGGAGGAGCGGATACGCAGTATTTT
CASSLTGGADTQYF
>TRBV29-1|TRBJ2-5|TRBD1|NA
TGCAGCGTTGACGACAGGGGGATTGGCGAGACCCAGTACTTC
CSVDDRGIGETQYF
>TRBV4-2|TRBJ2-7|NA|few
TGTACCAGCAGCCAGGCAGCTTTCTCCTACGAGCAGTACTTC
CTSSQAAFSYEQYF
>TRBV12-3/TRBV12-4|TRBJ2-6|NA|many
TGTGCCAGCAGGGGTTCCTCTGGGGCCAACGTCCTGACTTTC
CASRGSSGANVLTF
>TRBV19|TRBJ1-5|NA|many
TGTGCCAGTAGTATAGAGGGAGTTGATGATCAGCCCCAGCATTTT
CASSIEGVDDQPQHF
>TRBV2|TRBJ2-7|TRBD1|many
TGTGCCAGCGGGGCCTCCTTACCGGGACAGGGCAGCGAGCAGTACTTC
CASGASLPGQGSEQYF
>TRBV20-1|TRBJ1-4|NA|NA
TGCAGTGCGAGGACCGGGAATGTTGTGGAAAAACTGTTTTTT
CSARTGNVVEKLFF
>TRBV24-1|TRBJ2-1|TRBD2|NA
TGTGCCACCAGTGATAGGTCACTAGCGGGAGGAGATAAAAATGAGCAGTTCTTC
CATSDRSLAGGDKNEQFF
>TRBV20-1|TRBJ2-5|TRBD2|NA
TGCAGTGCTAGAGGGGCTAGCGGGGACCAAGAGACCCAGTACTTC
CSARGASGDQETQYF
>TRBV4-1|TRBJ2-6|NA|NA
TGCGCCAGCAGCCAAGAAGCTGGGGCCAACGTCCTGACTTTC
CASSQEAGANVLTF
>TRBV2|TRBJ2-7|TRBD2|NA
TGTGCCAGCAGTGCTAGAGGGACTAGCGGGAGCTCCTACGAGCAGTACTTC
CASSARGTSGSSYEQYF
>TRBV7-2|TRBJ2-6|TRBD1|NA
TGTGCCAGCAGCCCCCCGTCACAGGGGGCTGTTGGGGCCAACGTCCTGACTTTC
CASSPPSQGAVGANVLTF
>TRBV12-3/TRBV12-4|TRBJ1-4|NA|many
TGTGCCAGCAGTTTCGGGTTTCTGGGGCGCGAAAAACTGTTTTTT
CASSFGFLGREKLFF
>TRBV10-2|TRBJ1-2|TRBD1|NA
TGCGCCAGCAGTGACCCCCGGGACAGCTCCGGTGGCTACACCTTC
CASSDPRDSSGGYTF
>TRBV24-1|TRBJ1-4|NA|NA
TGTGCCACCAGTGACGCCCCGGGACGTCCGGATGAAAAACTGTTTTTT
CATSDAPGRPDEKLFF
>TRBV5-1|TRBJ2-7|NA|NA
TGCGCCAGCAGCTTGGAAGACAGAGGCTCCTACGAGCAGTACTTC
CASSLEDRGSYEQYF
>TRBV7-8|TRBJ2-5|NA|many
TGTGCCAGCAGCTTAGCCCCCCCAGGGGTTGGGGAGACCCAGTACTTC
CASSLAPPGVGETQYF
>TRBV5-1|TRBJ2-7|NA|many
TGCGCCAGCAGCTTGCGTCCAGCAACCGCCTACGAGCAGTACTTC
CASSLRPATAYEQYF
>TRBV10-3|TRBJ1-2|NA|NA
TGTGCCATCAGTGAACTGGGCTCTGGGGCCAACTATGGCTACACCTTC
CAISELGSGANYGYTF
>TRBV12-3/TRBV12-4|TRBJ1-1|TRBD1|NA
TGTGCCAGCAGACCCAGGGACAGGGGGTTTGTTGAAGCTTTCTTT
CASRPRDRGFVEAFF
>TRBV12-3/TRBV12-4|TRBJ1-2|NA|many
TGTGCCAGCAGTTTGAGCGAGGGCGGCTACACCTTC
CASSLSEGGYTF
>TRBV6-5|TRBJ2-7|NA|many
TGTGCCAGCAGTTACTCGCACTCCTACGAGCAGTACTTC
CASSYSHSYEQYF
>TRBV10-3|TRBJ2-5|TRBD2|NA
TGTGCCATCAGTGAGTCTCGGACTAGCGGGAGGGAGACCCAGTACTTC
CAISESRTSGRETQYF
>TRBV20-1|TRBJ2-6|TRBD1|many
TGCAGTGCTGACCTCCGGGACAGAGTCTCTGGGGCCAACGTCCTGACTTTC
CSADLRDRVSGANVLTF
>TRBV6-2/TRBV6-3|TRBJ2-5|TRBD2|few
TGTGCCAGCAGTTACAGCGGCGGGAGAGGTGAGACCCAGTACTTC
CASSYSGGRGETQYF
>TRBV4-2|TRBJ1-5|NA|NA
TGTGCCAGCAGTCAAATGGGGGACCAGCCCCAGCATTTT
CASSQMGDQPQHF
>TRBV29-1|TRBJ1-5|NA|NA
TGCAGCGCCGTCGACAGCATGCGTTTGGAGACCCAGCATTTT
CSAVDSMRLETQHF